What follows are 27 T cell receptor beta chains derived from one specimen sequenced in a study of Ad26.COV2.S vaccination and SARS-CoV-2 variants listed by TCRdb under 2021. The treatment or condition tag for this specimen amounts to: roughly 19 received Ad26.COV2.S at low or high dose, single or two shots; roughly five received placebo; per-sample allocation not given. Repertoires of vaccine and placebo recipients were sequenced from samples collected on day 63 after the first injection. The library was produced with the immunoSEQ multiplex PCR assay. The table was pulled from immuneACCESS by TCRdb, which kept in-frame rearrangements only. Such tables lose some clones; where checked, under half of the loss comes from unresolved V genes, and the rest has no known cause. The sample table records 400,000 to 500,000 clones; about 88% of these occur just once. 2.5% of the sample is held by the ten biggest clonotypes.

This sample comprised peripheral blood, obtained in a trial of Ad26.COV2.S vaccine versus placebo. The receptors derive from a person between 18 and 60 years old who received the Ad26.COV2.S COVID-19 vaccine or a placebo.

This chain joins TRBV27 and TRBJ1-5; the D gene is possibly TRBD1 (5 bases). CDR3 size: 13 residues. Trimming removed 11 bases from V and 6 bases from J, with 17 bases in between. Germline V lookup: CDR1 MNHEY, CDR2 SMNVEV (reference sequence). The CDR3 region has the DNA TGTGCCGGAGTCCTGGGGGGGGGTCAGCCCCAGCATTTT. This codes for CAGVLGGGQPQHF.

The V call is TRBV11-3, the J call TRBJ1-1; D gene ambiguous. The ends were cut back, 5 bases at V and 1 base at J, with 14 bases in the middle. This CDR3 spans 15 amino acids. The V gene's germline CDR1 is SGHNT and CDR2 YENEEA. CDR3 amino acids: CASSPAPFTNTEAFF. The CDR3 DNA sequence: TGTGCCAGCAGCCCAGCCCCATTCACGAACACTGAAGCTTTCTTT.

This CDR3 reads CASRDRGRQPQHF. The DNA for the CDR3 is TGTGCCAGCAGAGACAGGGGGCGACAGCCCCAGCATTTT. The rearrangement links TRBV2 to TRBJ1-5, with TRBD1 matching over 10 bases. Germline values: CDR1 SNHLY, CDR2 FYNNEI. The CDR3 runs 13 residues. With V trimmed by 6 bases and J by 7 bases, 3 bases remained unmatched.

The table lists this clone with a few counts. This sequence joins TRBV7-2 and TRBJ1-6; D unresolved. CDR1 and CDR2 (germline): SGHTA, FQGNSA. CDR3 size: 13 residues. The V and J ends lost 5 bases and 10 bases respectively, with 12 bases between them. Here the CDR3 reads CASSLGTGSPLHF. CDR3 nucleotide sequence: TGTGCCAGCAGCCTGGGCACGGGATCACCCCTCCACTTT.

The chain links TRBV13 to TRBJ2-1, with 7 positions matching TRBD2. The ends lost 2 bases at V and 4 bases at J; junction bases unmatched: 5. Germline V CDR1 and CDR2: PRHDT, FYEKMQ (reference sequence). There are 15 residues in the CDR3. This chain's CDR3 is CASSLIGLGYNEQFF. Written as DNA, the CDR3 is TGTGCCAGCAGCTTAATTGGACTAGGGTACAATGAGCAGTTCTTC.

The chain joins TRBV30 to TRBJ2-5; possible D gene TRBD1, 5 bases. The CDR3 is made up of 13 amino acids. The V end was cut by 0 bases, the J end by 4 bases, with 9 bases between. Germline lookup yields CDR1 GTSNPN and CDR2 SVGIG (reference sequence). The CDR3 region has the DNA TGTGCCTGGAGTGTACAAGGGGCAGAGACCCAGTACTTC. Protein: CAWSVQGAETQYF.

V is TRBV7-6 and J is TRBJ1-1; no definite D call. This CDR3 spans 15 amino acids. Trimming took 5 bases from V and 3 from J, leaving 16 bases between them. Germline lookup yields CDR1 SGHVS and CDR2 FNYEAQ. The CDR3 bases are TGTGCCAGCAGCCCCCGTATCCTAGGGCACACTGAAGCTTTCTTT. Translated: CASSPRILGHTEAFF.

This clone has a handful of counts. The CDR3 bases are TGTGCCTGGGGACGGATCTCTGGAAACACCATATATTTT. It codes for CAWGRISGNTIYF. The chain carries TRBV30 and TRBJ1-3; unclear D gene. Germline loops: CDR1 GTSNPN, CDR2 SVGIG (reference sequence). Trimming took 5 bases from V and 0 from J, leaving 8 bases between them. The CDR3 extends over 13 amino acids.

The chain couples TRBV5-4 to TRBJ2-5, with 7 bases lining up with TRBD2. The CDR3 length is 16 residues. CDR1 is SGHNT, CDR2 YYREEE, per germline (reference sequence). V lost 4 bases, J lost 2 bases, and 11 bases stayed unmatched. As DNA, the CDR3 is TGTGCCAGCAGCCTCCTGGCGGGAGCTGGACAAGAGACCCAGTACTTC. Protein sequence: CASSLLAGAGQETQYF.

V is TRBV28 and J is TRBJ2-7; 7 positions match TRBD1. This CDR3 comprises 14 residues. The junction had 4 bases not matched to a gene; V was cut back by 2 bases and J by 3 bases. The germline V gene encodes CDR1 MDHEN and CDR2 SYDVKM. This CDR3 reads CASSLDGTVYEQYF. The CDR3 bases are TGTGCCAGCAGTTTAGATGGGACAGTCTACGAGCAGTACTTC.

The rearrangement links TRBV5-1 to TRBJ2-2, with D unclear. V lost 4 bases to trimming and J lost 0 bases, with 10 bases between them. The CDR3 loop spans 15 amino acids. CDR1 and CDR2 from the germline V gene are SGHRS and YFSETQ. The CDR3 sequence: CASSVARSNTGELFF. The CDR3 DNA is TGCGCCAGCAGCGTAGCACGTTCGAACACCGGGGAGCTGTTTTTT.

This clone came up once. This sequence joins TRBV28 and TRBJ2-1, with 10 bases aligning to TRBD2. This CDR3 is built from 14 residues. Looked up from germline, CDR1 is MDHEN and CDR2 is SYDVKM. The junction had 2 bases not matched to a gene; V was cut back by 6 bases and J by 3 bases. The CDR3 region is CASRRTSGYNEQFF. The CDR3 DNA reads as TGTGCCAGCAGGCGGACTAGCGGCTACAATGAGCAGTTCTTC.

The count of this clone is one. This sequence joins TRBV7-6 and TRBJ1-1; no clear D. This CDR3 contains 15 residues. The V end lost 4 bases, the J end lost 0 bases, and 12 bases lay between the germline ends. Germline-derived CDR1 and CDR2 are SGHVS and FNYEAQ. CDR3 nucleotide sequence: TGTGCCAGCAGCTCCGATCATCGAATGAACACTGAAGCTTTCTTT. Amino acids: CASSSDHRMNTEAFF.

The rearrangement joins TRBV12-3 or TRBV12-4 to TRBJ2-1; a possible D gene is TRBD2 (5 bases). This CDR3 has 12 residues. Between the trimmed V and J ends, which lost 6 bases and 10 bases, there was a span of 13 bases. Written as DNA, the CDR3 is TGTGCCAGCAGCCTACCGGGGTGGGAGCAGTTCTTC. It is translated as CASSLPGWEQFF.

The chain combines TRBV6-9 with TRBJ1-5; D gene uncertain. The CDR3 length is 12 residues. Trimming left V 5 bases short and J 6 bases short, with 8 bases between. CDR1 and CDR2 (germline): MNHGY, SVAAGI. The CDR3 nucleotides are TGTGCCAGCAGTCTCTATTGTCAGCCCCAGCATTTT. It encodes CASSLYCQPQHF.

CDR3 coding DNA: TGTGCCAGTAGTATTAACCCGACAGTAACCGGGGAGCTGTTTTTT. Amino acid sequence: CASSINPTVTGELFF. The J gene is TRBJ2-2, the V gene TRBV19, with D maybe TRBD1 (5 bases). V lost 3 bases and J lost 5, with 13 bases in between. Germline V gives CDR1 LNHDA, CDR2 SQIVND (reference sequence). The CDR3 sequence is 15 residues long.

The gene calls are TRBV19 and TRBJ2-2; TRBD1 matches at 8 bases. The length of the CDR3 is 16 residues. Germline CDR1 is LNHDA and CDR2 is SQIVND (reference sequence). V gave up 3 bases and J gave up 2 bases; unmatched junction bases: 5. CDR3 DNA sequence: TGTGCCAGTAGTATGGTCAGGGGGCGAAACACCGGGGAGCTGTTTTTT. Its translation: CASSMVRGRNTGELFF.

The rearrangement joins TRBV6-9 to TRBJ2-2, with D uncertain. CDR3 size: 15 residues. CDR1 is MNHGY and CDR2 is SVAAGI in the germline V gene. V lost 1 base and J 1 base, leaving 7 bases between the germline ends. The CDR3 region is CASSYYTRNTGELFF. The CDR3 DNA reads TGTGCCAGCAGTTATTACACCCGGAACACCGGGGAGCTGTTTTTT.

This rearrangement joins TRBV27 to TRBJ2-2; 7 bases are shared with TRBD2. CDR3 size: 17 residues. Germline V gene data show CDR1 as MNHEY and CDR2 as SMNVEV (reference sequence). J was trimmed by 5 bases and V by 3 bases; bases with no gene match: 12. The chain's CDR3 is CASSFTGLVLRTGELFF. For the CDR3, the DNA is TGTGCCAGCAGTTTTACCGGACTAGTTTTACGTACCGGGGAGCTGTTTTTT.

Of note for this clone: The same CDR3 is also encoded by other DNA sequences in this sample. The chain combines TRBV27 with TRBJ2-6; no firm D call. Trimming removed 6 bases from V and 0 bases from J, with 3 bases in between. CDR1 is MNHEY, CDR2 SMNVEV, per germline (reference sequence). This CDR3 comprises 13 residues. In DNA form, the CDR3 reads TGTGCCAGCAGGCCCTCTGGGGCCAACGTCCTGACTTTC. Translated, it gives CASRPSGANVLTF.

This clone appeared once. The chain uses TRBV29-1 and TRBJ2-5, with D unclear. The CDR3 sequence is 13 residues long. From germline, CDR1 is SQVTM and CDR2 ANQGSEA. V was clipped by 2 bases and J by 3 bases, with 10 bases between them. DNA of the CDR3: TGCAGCGTTGAAAATACAGTAGAAGAGACCCAGTACTTC. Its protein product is CSVENTVEETQYF.

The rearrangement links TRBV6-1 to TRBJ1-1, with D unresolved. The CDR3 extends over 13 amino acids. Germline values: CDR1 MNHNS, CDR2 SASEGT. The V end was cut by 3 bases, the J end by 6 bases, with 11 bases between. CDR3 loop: CASSDTGRAEAFF. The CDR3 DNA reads TGTGCCAGCAGTGATACGGGGAGGGCTGAAGCTTTCTTT.

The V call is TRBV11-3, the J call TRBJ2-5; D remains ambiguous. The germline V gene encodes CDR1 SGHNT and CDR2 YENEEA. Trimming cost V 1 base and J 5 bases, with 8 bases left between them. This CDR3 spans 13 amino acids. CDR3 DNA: TGTGCCAGCAGCTTAGGGGTAGACGAGACCCAGTACTTC. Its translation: CASSLGVDETQYF.

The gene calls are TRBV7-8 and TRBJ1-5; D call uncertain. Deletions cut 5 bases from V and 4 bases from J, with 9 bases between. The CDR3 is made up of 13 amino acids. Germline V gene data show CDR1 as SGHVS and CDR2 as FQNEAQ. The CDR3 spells CASSPTENQPQHF. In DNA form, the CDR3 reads TGTGCCAGCAGCCCGACCGAAAATCAGCCCCAGCATTTT.

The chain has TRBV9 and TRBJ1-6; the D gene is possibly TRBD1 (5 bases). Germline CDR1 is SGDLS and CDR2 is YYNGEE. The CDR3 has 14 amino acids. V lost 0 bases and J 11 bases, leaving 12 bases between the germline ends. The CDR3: CASSVGSQGAPLHF. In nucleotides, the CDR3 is TGTGCCAGCAGCGTAGGAAGTCAGGGAGCACCCCTCCACTTT.

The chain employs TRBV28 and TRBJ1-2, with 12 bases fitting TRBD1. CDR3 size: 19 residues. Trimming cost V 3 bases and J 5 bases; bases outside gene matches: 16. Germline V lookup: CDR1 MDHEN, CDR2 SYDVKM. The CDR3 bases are TGTGCCAGCAGTTTTCAGGGACAGGGGGCAACCCCCGTAGAATATGGCTACACCTTC. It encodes CASSFQGQGATPVEYGYTF.

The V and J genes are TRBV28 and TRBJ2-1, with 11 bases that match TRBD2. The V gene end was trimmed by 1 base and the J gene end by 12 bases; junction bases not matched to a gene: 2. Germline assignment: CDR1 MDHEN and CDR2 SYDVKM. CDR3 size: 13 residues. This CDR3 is CASSLSGTSGQFF. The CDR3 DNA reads TGTGCCAGCAGTTTATCCGGGACTAGCGGGCAGTTCTTC.